The 30 T cell receptor beta chains below were found in one sample sequenced in a study of radiation and T cells in renal cell carcinoma. Produced via immunoSEQ multiplex PCR; TCRdb's table is partial and in-frame only. The sample contains about 160,000 clones, roughly nine tenths of which appear only once. Time point defined: baseline pretreatment blood. Treatment specified: 15 Gy SBRT to primary tumor, nephrectomy 4 weeks later. Specimen: blood, collected from a patient whose treatment included radiotherapy and nephrectomy. The source of these receptors is a woman in her 70s with renal cell carcinoma.

The V gene is TRBV11-3, the J gene TRBJ2-3; D call uncertain. Trimming left V 1 base short and J 7 bases short, with 6 bases between. CDR3 size: 12 residues. CDR1 and CDR2 (germline): SGHNT, YENEEA. The CDR3 sequence is CASSLASNTQYF. DNA of the CDR3: TGTGCCAGCAGCTTAGCCTCAAATACGCAGTATTTT. The complete variable domain, with remaining parts taken from reference TRBV11-3 and TRBJ2-3, reads EAGVVQSPRYKIIEKKQPVAFWCNPISGHNTLYWYLQNLGQGPELLIRYENEEAVDDSQLPKDRFSAERLKGVDSTLKIQPAELGDSAVYLCASSLASNTQYFGPGTRLTVL.

This rearrangement joins TRBV28 to TRBJ2-7; D is possibly TRBD1 (5 bases). The CDR3 has 11 residues. CDR1 is MDHEN and CDR2 is SYDVKM in the germline V gene. The V gene lost 6 bases and the J gene lost 4 bases, with 7 bases spanning the gap. The CDR3 loop reads CASRGLYEQYF. CDR3 bases: TGTGCCAGCAGGGGGCTGTACGAGCAGTACTTC.

This clone was observed once. This chain links TRBV18 with TRBJ1-1, with D possibly TRBD1 on 5 matching bases. The V gene lost 5 bases and the J gene lost 1 base, with 14 bases spanning the gap. Germline-derived CDR1 and CDR2 are KGHSH and LQKENI. This CDR3 has 15 residues. The chain's CDR3 is CASSAGSGTNTEAFF. CDR3 DNA: TGTGCCAGCTCAGCGGGGAGTGGGACGAACACTGAAGCTTTCTTT.

The chain couples TRBV28 to TRBJ1-1, with D uncertain. V lost 7 bases, J lost 5 bases, and 11 bases lay in between. The CDR3 length is 12 residues. Looked up from germline, CDR1 is MDHEN and CDR2 is SYDVKM. The CDR3: CASISMGTEAFF. CDR3 nucleotide sequence: TGTGCCAGCATCTCTATGGGGACTGAAGCTTTCTTT.

The chain joins TRBV11-2 to TRBJ2-5; 10 nucleotides match TRBD2. With V trimmed by 7 bases and J by 9 bases, 17 bases remained unmatched. The CDR3 runs 16 residues. Germline CDR1 and CDR2: SGHAT and FQNNGV. Written as DNA, the CDR3 is TGTGCCAGCACCCCGGGGATTCTAGCGGGGGACGGGGCCCAGTACTTC. This gives the protein CASTPGILAGDGAQYF. The entire variable domain, with the rest obtained from reference TRBV11-2 and TRBJ2-5, is as follows: EAGVAQSPRYKIIEKRQSVAFWCNPISGHATLYWYQQILGQGPKLLIQFQNNGVVDDSQLPKDRFSAERLKGVDSTLKIQPAKLEDSAVYLCASTPGILAGDGAQYFGPGTRLLVL.

The chain is built from TRBV15 and TRBJ2-1; D is unresolved. V was shortened by 4 bases and J by 2 bases, with 12 bases between the two germline ends. The germline V gene has CDR1 LNHNV and CDR2 YYDKDF (reference sequence). The CDR3 is 15 residues long. The CDR3 loop reads CATSTRRLAYNEQFF. In nucleotides, the CDR3 is TGTGCCACCAGCACCAGACGCCTGGCCTACAATGAGCAGTTCTTC. The complete variable domain, with remaining parts taken from reference TRBV15 and TRBJ2-1, reads DAMVIQNPRYQVTQFGKPVTLSCSQTLNHNVMYWYQQKSSQAPKLLFHYYDKDFNNEADTPDNFQSRRPNTSFCFLDIRSPGLGDTAMYLCATSTRRLAYNEQFFGPGTRLTVL.

This clone came up once. The chain combines TRBV27 with TRBJ2-5, with TRBD1 matching over 9 bases. V lost 6 bases and J lost 5; bases outside the gene matches: 10. CDR1 MNHEY and CDR2 SMNVEV come from the germline V gene (reference sequence). This CDR3 region has 15 residues. In DNA form, the CDR3 reads TGTGCCAGCAGCAGGGACAGGGATCGGTGGGAGACCCAGTACTTC. It specifies CASSRDRDRWETQYF.

In this sample, this clone turned up a few times. The J gene is TRBJ1-6, the V gene TRBV19; unclear D gene. Germline CDR1 and CDR2: LNHDA and SQIVND (reference sequence). This CDR3 has 15 residues. The V and J ends lost 5 bases and 7 bases respectively, with 15 bases between them. The CDR3 region is CASSLRTDFNSPLHF. As DNA, the CDR3 is TGTGCCAGTAGTCTTCGGACGGATTTCAATTCACCCCTCCACTTT.

The rearrangement uses TRBV30 and TRBJ2-7; D is perhaps TRBD1 (5 bases). CDR3 size: 12 residues. Germline V CDR1 and CDR2: GTSNPN, SVGIG (reference sequence). The ends were cut back, 3 bases at V and 4 bases at J, with 10 bases in the middle. CDR3 nucleotides: TGTGCCTGGAGAATTACAGGATACGAGCAGTACTTC. It is translated as CAWRITGYEQYF.

V usage is TRBV19 and J usage is TRBJ2-1, with 9 nucleotides matching TRBD2. The V gene end was trimmed by 6 bases and the J gene end by 4 bases; junction bases not matched to a gene: 7. The length of the CDR3 is 15 residues. From germline, CDR1 is LNHDA and CDR2 SQIVND (reference sequence). CDR3 coding DNA: TGTGCCAGTAGATGGGCTAGCGGGGAGTACAATGAGCAGTTCTTC. Translation: CASRWASGEYNEQFF.

This rearrangement joins TRBV5-4 to TRBJ2-6, with no clear D. Germline CDR1 reads SGHNT; CDR2 reads YYREEE (reference sequence). V gave up 4 bases and J gave up 2 bases, with 10 bases separating them. The CDR3 has 15 amino acids. The DNA for the CDR3 is TGTGCCAGCAGCCCGAAGCCTCCTGGGGCCAACGTCCTGACTTTC. Translating it yields CASSPKPPGANVLTF.

This clone was detected a few times. The V gene is TRBV19, the J gene TRBJ1-5; the D is unclear. Per the germline V gene, CDR1 is LNHDA and CDR2 is SQIVND (reference sequence). The CDR3 covers 15 residues. The germline V and J ends were trimmed by 2 bases and 6 bases, with 14 bases remaining between them. CDR3 nucleotides: TGTGCCAGTAGTATACGGGCGGGTCCGGGTCAGCCCCAGCATTTT. It encodes CASSIRAGPGQPQHF.

This rearrangement joins TRBV6-6 to TRBJ1-4; D perhaps matches TRBD1 (5 bases). The germline V gene has CDR1 MNHNY and CDR2 SVGAGI (reference sequence). V gave up 2 bases and J gave up 6 bases, with 10 bases separating them. There are 14 residues in the CDR3. The CDR3 DNA reads TGTGCCAGCAGTTACGGGGCAATGGATGAAAAACTGTTTTTT. Protein product: CASSYGAMDEKLFF.

This chain links TRBV4-2 with TRBJ1-2; the D is unclear. The CDR3 totals 14 residues. Trimming took off 0 bases at V and 2 bases at J, with 7 bases between the two ends. CDR1 is LGHNA, CDR2 YNFKEQ, per germline. DNA for the CDR3: TGTGCCAGCAGCCAAGAGAGTCGAAACTATGGCTACACCTTC. This encodes CASSQESRNYGYTF.

The chain employs TRBV19 and TRBJ1-1, with TRBD1 as a possible D gene (5 bases). Per germline, CDR1 LNHDA and CDR2 SQIVND (reference sequence). The CDR3 runs to 16 residues. V lost 3 bases and J 0 bases, leaving 14 bases between the germline ends. The DNA of the CDR3 is TGTGCCAGTAGTATTGGGGCGTTAGGGGTGAACACTGAAGCTTTCTTT. Amino acids: CASSIGALGVNTEAFF.

V and J are TRBV7-2 and TRBJ1-4; a weak D match, TRBD1 (6 bases). V lost 1 base to trimming and J lost 3 bases, with 9 bases between them. This CDR3 region has 15 residues. CDR1 and CDR2 from the germline V gene are SGHTA and FQGNSA. The CDR3 DNA follows: TGTGCCAGCAGCTTAGGGGGGCAGGCTAATGAAAAACTGTTTTTT. Translated, it gives CASSLGGQANEKLFF.

The rearrangement uses TRBV9 and TRBJ2-7, with TRBD2 matching over 9 bases. The germline CDR1 and CDR2 sequences are SGDLS and YYNGEE. The CDR3 runs 14 residues. The V and J ends lost 3 bases and 4 bases, in that order; junction bases with no gene match: 5. The CDR3 region is CASSAASGDYEQYF. The CDR3 DNA is TGTGCCAGCAGCGCCGCTAGCGGGGATTACGAGCAGTACTTC.

The CDR3 DNA reads TGTGCCAGCTCACCAGGACTAGCGGGGCTTGACACAGATACGCAGTATTTT. Translation: CASSPGLAGLDTDTQYF. The rearrangement joins TRBV18 to TRBJ2-3, with TRBD2 identical over 12 bases. V dropped 2 bases and J dropped 2; count of bases not matched to a gene: 5. Germline CDR1 KGHSH, CDR2 LQKENI. This CDR3 spans 17 amino acids.

This clone has a single count. V and J are TRBV6-6 and TRBJ2-7; D is uncertain. CDR1 MNHNY and CDR2 SVGAGI come from the germline V gene (reference sequence). The CDR3 covers 12 residues. V lost 2 bases and J lost 3, with 5 bases in between. The CDR3 loop reads CASSYAGYEQYF. In DNA, the CDR3 is TGTGCCAGCAGTTACGCAGGCTACGAGCAGTACTTC.

The genes are TRBV27 and TRBJ1-5; D remains ambiguous. Germline V gene data show CDR1 as MNHEY and CDR2 as SMNVEV (reference sequence). The CDR3 runs to 13 residues. V was shortened by 2 bases and J by 4 bases, with 6 bases between the two germline ends. CDR3 protein: CASSLRPNQPQHF. The DNA for the CDR3 is TGTGCCAGCAGTTTACGGCCAAATCAGCCCCAGCATTTT.

The rearrangement uses TRBV5-1 and TRBJ2-3; possibly TRBD2 for D (6 bases). This CDR3 has 14 residues. The germline CDR1 and CDR2 sequences are SGHRS and YFSETQ. Trimming shortened V by 4 bases and J by 2 bases, and 11 bases separated the two germline ends. In nucleotides, the CDR3 is TGCGCCAGCAGCCCGGCGGGGACCACAGATACGCAGTATTTT. Translation gives CASSPAGTTDTQYF.

A note on this clone: One junction end does not reproduce the germline sequence, and a read error may be involved. CDR3 in amino acids: CASSLARGGQGGETQYF. In DNA, the CDR3 is TGTGCTAGCAGCTTAGCGCGAGGAGGCCAGGGCGGAGAGACCCAGTACTTC. This chain connects TRBV7-7 to TRBJ2-5, with D perhaps given as TRBD1 or TRBD2 (5 bases each). The CDR3 sequence is 17 residues long. From germline, CDR1 is SSHAT and CDR2 FNYEAQ (reference sequence).

CDR3: CASQEGRAEAFF. As DNA, the CDR3 is TGTGCCAGCCAGGAGGGGCGGGCTGAAGCTTTCTTT. This chain joins TRBV28 and TRBJ1-1; tentatively, D is TRBD1 (5 bases). The length of the CDR3 is 12 residues. In germline, CDR1 is MDHEN, CDR2 SYDVKM. V was pared by 8 bases and J by 6 bases, with 13 bases between. Variable domain in full (rest from reference TRBV28 and TRBJ1-1): DVKVTQSSRYLVKRTGEKVFLECVQDMDHENMFWYRQDPGLGLRLIYFSYDVKMKEKGDIPEGYSVSREKKERFSLILESASTNQTSMYLCASQEGRAEAFFGQGTRLTVV.

The rearrangement joins TRBV7-2 to TRBJ2-1; 10 bases are a match to TRBD2. The V segment lost 5 bases and the J segment 7 bases; nucleotides outside the gene matches: 5. This CDR3 is 14 amino acids long. Germline V gene lookup returns CDR1 SGHTA and CDR2 FQGNSA. The CDR3 DNA sequence: TGTGCCAGCAGCCAGGGACTAGCGTGGAATGAGCAGTTCTTC. It encodes CASSQGLAWNEQFF. The complete variable domain, with remaining parts taken from reference TRBV7-2 and TRBJ2-1, reads GAGVSQSPSNKVTEKGKDVELRCDPISGHTALYWYRQSLGQGLEFLIYFQGNSAPDKSGLPSDRFSAERTGGSVSTLTIQRTQQEDSAVYLCASSQGLAWNEQFFGPGTRLTVL.

The rearrangement joins TRBV10-2 to TRBJ1-3; D is undetermined. Trimming took off 4 bases at V and 0 bases at J, with 10 bases between the two ends. The germline V gene has CDR1 WSHSY and CDR2 SAAADI. This CDR3 comprises 15 residues. The CDR3 protein is CASSGHGNSGNTIYF. DNA for the CDR3: TGCGCCAGCAGTGGACACGGGAACTCTGGAAACACCATATATTTT.

V and J are TRBV7-2 and TRBJ1-2; no definite D call. This CDR3 region has 15 residues. CDR1 is SGHTA, CDR2 FQGNSA, per germline. V was cut by 0 bases and J by 7 bases, with 15 bases left in between. The chain's CDR3 is CASSLALGVEGGYTF. The CDR3 region has the DNA TGTGCCAGCAGCTTAGCGCTCGGGGTCGAAGGTGGCTACACCTTC.

The rearrangement links TRBV27 to TRBJ2-1, with D possibly being TRBD2 (6 bases). From germline, CDR1 is MNHEY and CDR2 SMNVEV (reference sequence). There are 16 residues in the CDR3. V was shortened by 4 bases and J by 0 bases, with 13 bases between the two germline ends. This chain's CDR3 is CASSSWRGSSYNEQFF. DNA for the CDR3: TGTGCCAGCAGTTCATGGCGGGGAAGCTCCTACAATGAGCAGTTCTTC.

V usage is TRBV18 and J usage is TRBJ1-1; D is undetermined. This CDR3 region has 12 residues. The V end was cut by 0 bases, the J end by 10 bases, with 9 bases between. Per germline, CDR1 KGHSH and CDR2 LQKENI. DNA of the CDR3: TGTGCCAGCTCACCACCCTCCTTCGGAGCTTTCTTT. Its protein product is CASSPPSFGAFF.

The rearrangement uses TRBV11-3 and TRBJ1-2; possible D gene TRBD1, 6 bases. CDR1 is SGHNT and CDR2 is YENEEA in the germline V gene. V dropped 1 base and J dropped 4 bases, with 13 bases sitting between them. There are 15 residues in the CDR3. CDR3 residues: CASSLVRGGPYGYTF. The CDR3, as DNA: TGTGCCAGCAGCTTAGTGCGTGGGGGGCCCTATGGCTACACCTTC.

The rearrangement links TRBV19 to TRBJ2-7; D may be TRBD1 (6 bases). The V end lost 4 bases, the J end lost 1 base, and 14 bases lay between the germline ends. In germline, CDR1 is LNHDA, CDR2 SQIVND (reference sequence). The CDR3 is 15 amino acids. For the CDR3, the DNA is TGTGCCAGTAGTACCCTCGGACAGCCGTCCTACGAGCAGTACTTC. Translating it yields CASSTLGQPSYEQYF.